These 17 T cell receptor beta chains were all obtained from the same sample, sequenced in a study of identical twins. MiXCR, applied by TCRdb to the 5' RACE reads, yields one record per CDR3 protein. The data contain over 550,000 distinct CDR3 sequences, around 7.5% of them singletons. The sample was also reused in another study, on yellow fever vaccine responses in identical twins.

Sequenced: PBMCs. These receptors all stem from a woman younger than 30 in good health.

The V call is TRBV5-6, the J call TRBJ1-5; D is uncertain. Trimming cost V 2 bases and J 6 bases, with 12 bases left between them. The germline gives CDR1 SGHDT, CDR2 YYEEEE. The CDR3 is 14 residues long. CDR3 sequence reads: CASSFRGFSQPQHF. In nucleotides, the CDR3 is TGTGCCAGCAGCTTCCGTGGTTTCAGTCAGCCCCAGCATTTT.

The chain has TRBV2 and TRBJ2-3, with D unclear. Germline CDR1 reads SNHLY; CDR2 reads FYNNEI. With 1 base removed from V and 4 bases from J, the gap between germline ends came to 15 bases. This CDR3 comprises 16 residues. The CDR3 sequence is CASSEVRVRDPDTQYF. In DNA form, the CDR3 reads TGTGCCAGCAGTGAAGTTCGAGTAAGAGACCCAGATACGCAGTATTTT.

In regard to this clonotype: Just one base apart from a much larger clone, this may be a read error. The chain combines TRBV5-1 with TRBJ2-1, with a weak D call TRBD2 (5 bases). Per germline, CDR1 SGHRS and CDR2 YFSETQ. V lost 5 bases, J lost 8 bases, and 17 bases lay in between. CDR3 size: 14 residues. The CDR3 protein is CASSKGRGEHEQFF. CDR3 DNA: TGCGCCAGCAGTAAAGGACGGGGAGAACATGAGCAGTTCTTC.

Many counts were recorded for this clonotype. The CDR3 is CATSDLLGGDEQFF. For the CDR3, the DNA is TGTGCCACCAGTGATTTGCTTGGGGGCGATGAGCAGTTCTTC. The J gene is TRBJ2-1, the V gene TRBV24-1, with a tentative D call TRBD1 (6 bases). This CDR3 is built from 14 residues. The V end lost 0 bases, the J end lost 8 bases, and 10 bases lay between the germline ends. In germline, CDR1 is KGHDR, CDR2 SFDVKD.

This chain links TRBV28 with TRBJ1-3; the D gene is possibly TRBD1 (5 bases). Per the germline V gene, CDR1 is MDHEN and CDR2 is SYDVKM. V gave up 3 bases and J gave up 2 bases, with 8 bases separating them. This CDR3 contains 14 residues. The CDR3 loop is CASSLGVAGNTIYF. The DNA of the CDR3 is TGTGCCAGCAGTTTGGGGGTGGCTGGAAACACCATATATTTT.

The V and J genes are TRBV12-3 or TRBV12-4 and TRBJ2-3; TRBD2 matches 8 bases. V lost 11 bases and J lost 4; bases outside the gene matches: 11. CDR3 length: 14 amino acids. The CDR3 sequence is CASGGAGRADTQYF. The CDR3 coding sequence is TGTGCCTCCGGGGGGGCGGGACGGGCAGATACGCAGTATTTT.

There are many counts of this clonotype. The V call is TRBV12-3 or TRBV12-4, the J call TRBJ1-4; D unclear. V was clipped by 2 bases and J by 3 bases, with 7 bases between them. The CDR3 covers 14 residues. For the CDR3, the DNA is TGTGCCAGCAGTTTAAACCGGGCTAATGAAAAACTGTTTTTT. It specifies CASSLNRANEKLFF.

The V and J genes are TRBV12-3 or TRBV12-4 and TRBJ1-1, with 11 positions matching TRBD1. V was clipped by 1 base and J by 4 bases; unmatched bases: 5. CDR3 size: 16 residues. The CDR3 reads CASSLGAGQGVTEAFF. CDR3 sequence (DNA): TGTGCCAGCAGTTTAGGGGCGGGACAGGGGGTCACTGAAGCTTTCTTT.

This clonotype appeared a few times. The CDR3 is CASSYIGRDNEKLFF. As DNA, the CDR3 is TGTGCCAGCAGTTATATCGGCAGGGATAATGAAAAACTGTTTTTT. The chain recombines TRBV6-5 with TRBJ1-4, with D possibly TRBD1 on 5 matching bases. Trimming shortened V by 3 bases and J by 4 bases, and 12 bases separated the two germline ends. The germline V gene has CDR1 MNHEY and CDR2 SVGAGI. This CDR3 is built from 15 residues.

There are many counts of this clonotype. The chain uses TRBV20-1 and TRBJ2-7, with a weak D call TRBD1 (5 bases). Germline V gene sequence: CDR1 DFQATT, CDR2 SNEGSKA (reference sequence). V was shortened by 1 base and J by 0 bases, with 13 bases between the two germline ends. This CDR3 contains 15 residues. Written as DNA, the CDR3 is TGCAGTGCTAGAGGGATAGGGGCAGTCTCCTACGAGCAGTACTTC. Translating gives CSARGIGAVSYEQYF.

This clonotype was detected many times. The chain combines TRBV10-3 with TRBJ1-1, with 7 nucleotides matching TRBD1. The CDR3 sequence is 18 residues long. The germline V gene has CDR1 ENHRY and CDR2 SYGVKD. The junction had 13 bases not matched to a gene; V was cut back by 3 bases and J by 0 bases. The chain's CDR3 is CAISDKSGGIGMNTEAFF. CDR3 DNA: TGTGCCATCAGTGACAAGTCAGGGGGTATTGGCATGAACACTGAAGCTTTCTTT.

This clonotype was counted ten times or more. The chain has TRBV3-1 and TRBJ2-3; the D call may be TRBD1 or TRBD2 (5 bases each). From germline, CDR1 is LGHDT and CDR2 YNNKEL (reference sequence). The CDR3 loop spans 17 amino acids. V was cut by 5 bases and J by 1 base, with 19 bases left in between. Here the CDR3 DNA reads TGTGCCAGCAGCAACAAACCGGGGCCCTTGGGCACAGATACGCAGTATTTT. Translating gives CASSNKPGPLGTDTQYF.

In its sample, this clonotype was seen many times. The CDR3 nucleotides read TGTGCCAGCACTGCCCTCTACTCGCGGGAGAAATACGAGCAGTACTTC. Amino acids: CASTALYSREKYEQYF. The rearrangement uses TRBV12-3 or TRBV12-4 and TRBJ2-7; 7 nucleotides align to TRBD2. The J segment lost 4 bases and the V segment lost 7 bases, leaving 16 bases of the junction unmatched. The CDR3 covers 16 residues.

This clonotype has just a few counts. The CDR3 sequence is CASSLTGTGANVLTF. CDR3 sequence (DNA): TGTGCCAGCAGTTTGACGGGGACTGGGGCCAACGTCCTGACTTTC. This chain uses TRBV12-3 or TRBV12-4 with TRBJ2-6, with D perhaps matching TRBD2 (5 bases). Trimming pared 3 bases from V and 2 bases from J, leaving 8 bases between. The CDR3 consists of 15 residues.

The chain links TRBV2 to TRBJ1-1; weak D call: TRBD1 (6 bases). V gave up 6 bases and J gave up 8 bases, with 10 bases separating them. Looked up from germline, CDR1 is SNHLY and CDR2 is FYNNEI. The CDR3 has 11 residues. CDR3 sequence: CASSGQQEAFF. The CDR3 DNA is TGTGCCAGCAGCGGACAGCAAGAAGCTTTCTTT.

This clonotype was seen a handful of times. The genes are TRBV6-1 and TRBJ2-7, with TRBD1 matching 12 bases. Trimming cost V 5 bases and J 7 bases; bases outside gene matches: 9. CDR1 is MNHNS and CDR2 is SASEGT in the germline V gene. CDR3 size: 15 residues. CDR3 sequence (DNA): TGTGCCAGCAGTAAGGGGACAGGGGGCTGGGGAGAGCAGTACTTC. It codes for CASSKGTGGWGEQYF.

In its sample, this clonotype was seen a few times. This chain joins TRBV12-5 and TRBJ2-1; no definite D call. V gave up 4 bases and J gave up 0 bases, with 10 bases separating them. Germline CDR1 and CDR2: LGHNT and FRNRAP. CDR3 length: 15 residues. Here the CDR3 reads CASGSQEGSYNEQFF. DNA of the CDR3: TGTGCTAGTGGTTCGCAGGAAGGCTCCTACAATGAGCAGTTCTTC.